This T cell receptor beta chain derives from a study of T cells after yellow fever vaccination. TCRdb passed the 5' RACE reads through MiXCR, listing each CDR3 protein once. The sample shows almost 600,000 distinct CDR3 sequences, roughly 14% of them seen only once. V was trimmed by 6 bases and J by 6 bases, leaving 16 bases between them. The CDR3 sequence is 14 residues long. Germline V gene lookup returns CDR1 MNHEY and CDR2 SVGEGT. In its sample, this clonotype was seen a few times. The TCR sequence derives from a young man who received the YFV17D yellow fever vaccine. Sample: PBMCs, taken on the day of the yellow fever booster vaccination. The chain recombines TRBV6-2 or TRBV6-3 with TRBJ2-3, with D possibly matching TRBD2 (5 bases). The chain's CDR3 is CASRPKPPGDTQYF. The CDR3 DNA reads as TGTGCCAGCAGACCGAAGCCACCGGGGGATACGCAGTATTTT.